The 10 T cell receptor beta chains presented below share a single source sample, sequenced in a study of T cell responses to AZD1222 COVID-19 vaccine. Profiling relied on immunoSEQ multiplex PCR, and the TCRdb table lists in-frame clones only, not all of them. The table lists about 220,000 clones, 93% of them singletons. The input for sequencing was peripheral blood, taken on day 0 of MenACWY control vaccination. Source of these receptors: an adult in good health.

The CDR3 spells CASRRSGGAYNEQFF. DNA for the CDR3: TGTGCCAGCAGACGTAGCGGGGGGGCCTACAATGAGCAGTTCTTC. This rearrangement joins TRBV7-2 to TRBJ2-1; 11 bases fit TRBD2. The CDR3 spans 15 residues. The V segment lost 6 bases and the J segment 2 bases; nucleotides outside the gene matches: 3. Per the germline V gene, CDR1 is SGHTA and CDR2 is FQGNSA. Together with reference TRBV7-2 and TRBJ2-1, the CDR3 gives the full variable domain: GAGVSQSPSNKVTEKGKDVELRCDPISGHTALYWYRQSLGQGLEFLIYFQGNSAPDKSGLPSDRFSAERTGGSVSTLTIQRTQQEDSAVYLCASRRSGGAYNEQFFGPGTRLTVL.

The genes are TRBV18 and TRBJ1-1, with TRBD1 matching 7 bases. With V trimmed by 3 bases and J by 1 base, 11 bases remained unmatched. Germline lookup yields CDR1 KGHSH and CDR2 LQKENI. CDR3 length equals 17 residues. For the CDR3, the DNA is TGTGCCAGCTCACCGGAAGACAGGGATGAAGCGAACACTGAAGCTTTCTTT. It specifies CASSPEDRDEANTEAFF.

V is TRBV6-5 and J is TRBJ1-6, with 10 positions matching TRBD1. The CDR3 is 15 amino acids. Per germline, CDR1 MNHEY and CDR2 SVGAGI. V lost 6 bases to trimming and J lost 8 bases; unmatched junction nucleotides: 7. This chain's CDR3 is CASRPGTGVDSPLHF. The CDR3 nucleotides read TGTGCCAGCAGGCCCGGGACAGGGGTGGATTCACCCCTCCACTTT.

The chain has TRBV28 and TRBJ1-5; the D is unclear. The CDR3 extends over 14 amino acids. Germline V gives CDR1 MDHEN, CDR2 SYDVKM. V shed 7 bases and J shed 3 bases, with 13 bases lying between them. CDR3 sequence reads: CASNSVAVNQPQHF. Here the CDR3 DNA reads TGTGCCAGCAACAGTGTCGCAGTCAATCAGCCCCAGCATTTT.

This clone appeared once. The gene calls are TRBV6-6 and TRBJ2-5, with D tentatively TRBD1 (6 bases). Per the germline V gene, CDR1 is MNHNY and CDR2 is SVGAGI (reference sequence). The CDR3 spans 16 residues. The V end was cut by 0 bases, the J end by 2 bases, with 13 bases between. Here the CDR3 reads CASSYSPGAIQETQYF. DNA for the CDR3: TGTGCCAGCAGTTACTCGCCAGGGGCCATACAAGAGACCCAGTACTTC.

The chain couples TRBV6-5 to TRBJ1-1; D may be TRBD1 (5 bases). V was shortened by 0 bases and J by 5 bases, with 13 bases between the two germline ends. Germline V gene sequence: CDR1 MNHEY, CDR2 SVGAGI. The CDR3 contains 15 residues. The DNA of the CDR3 is TGTGCCAGCAGTTACTCTTATCAGGGAAAGACTGAAGCTTTCTTT. It translates to CASSYSYQGKTEAFF.

This rearrangement joins TRBV18 to TRBJ2-3; 9 bases line up with TRBD1. Germline-derived CDR1 and CDR2 are KGHSH and LQKENI. J was trimmed by 2 bases and V by 2 bases; bases with no gene match: 5. CDR3 size: 16 residues. CDR3 residues: CASSPTGQGFTDTQYF. CDR3 nucleotide sequence: TGTGCCAGCTCACCAACCGGACAGGGGTTCACAGATACGCAGTATTTT. The variable domain in full, completed from reference TRBV18 and TRBJ2-3, reads NAGVMQNPRHLVRRRGQEARLRCSPMKGHSHVYWYRQLPEEGLKFMVYLQKENIIDESGMPKERFSAEFPKEGPSILRIQQVVRGDSAAYFCASSPTGQGFTDTQYFGPGTRLTVL.

This chain joins TRBV4-2 and TRBJ1-1, with no clear D. This CDR3 contains 13 residues. Germline V lookup: CDR1 LGHNA, CDR2 YNFKEQ. Trimming took off 2 bases at V and 1 base at J, with 5 bases between the two ends. In nucleotides, the CDR3 is TGTGCCAGCAGCCAAAAGGGGAACACTGAAGCTTTCTTT. Translated, it gives CASSQKGNTEAFF.

Worth noting for this clone: The same CDR3 is also encoded by other DNA sequences in this sample. The chain couples TRBV12-3 or TRBV12-4 to TRBJ1-6; no reliable D call. The CDR3 is 12 residues long. The V end was cut by 7 bases, the J end by 7 bases, with 8 bases between. DNA of the CDR3: TGTGCCAGCACTCCGGGGAATTCACCCCTCCACTTT. This encodes CASTPGNSPLHF.

The chain recombines TRBV4-2 with TRBJ2-5; possible D gene TRBD1, 6 bases. Between the trimmed V and J ends, which lost 0 bases and 3 bases, there was a span of 11 bases. Germline V lookup: CDR1 LGHNA, CDR2 YNFKEQ. This CDR3 is 15 amino acids long. CDR3 sequence reads: CASSQEDRQKETQYF. The CDR3 bases are TGTGCCAGCAGCCAAGAAGACAGGCAGAAAGAGACCCAGTACTTC.